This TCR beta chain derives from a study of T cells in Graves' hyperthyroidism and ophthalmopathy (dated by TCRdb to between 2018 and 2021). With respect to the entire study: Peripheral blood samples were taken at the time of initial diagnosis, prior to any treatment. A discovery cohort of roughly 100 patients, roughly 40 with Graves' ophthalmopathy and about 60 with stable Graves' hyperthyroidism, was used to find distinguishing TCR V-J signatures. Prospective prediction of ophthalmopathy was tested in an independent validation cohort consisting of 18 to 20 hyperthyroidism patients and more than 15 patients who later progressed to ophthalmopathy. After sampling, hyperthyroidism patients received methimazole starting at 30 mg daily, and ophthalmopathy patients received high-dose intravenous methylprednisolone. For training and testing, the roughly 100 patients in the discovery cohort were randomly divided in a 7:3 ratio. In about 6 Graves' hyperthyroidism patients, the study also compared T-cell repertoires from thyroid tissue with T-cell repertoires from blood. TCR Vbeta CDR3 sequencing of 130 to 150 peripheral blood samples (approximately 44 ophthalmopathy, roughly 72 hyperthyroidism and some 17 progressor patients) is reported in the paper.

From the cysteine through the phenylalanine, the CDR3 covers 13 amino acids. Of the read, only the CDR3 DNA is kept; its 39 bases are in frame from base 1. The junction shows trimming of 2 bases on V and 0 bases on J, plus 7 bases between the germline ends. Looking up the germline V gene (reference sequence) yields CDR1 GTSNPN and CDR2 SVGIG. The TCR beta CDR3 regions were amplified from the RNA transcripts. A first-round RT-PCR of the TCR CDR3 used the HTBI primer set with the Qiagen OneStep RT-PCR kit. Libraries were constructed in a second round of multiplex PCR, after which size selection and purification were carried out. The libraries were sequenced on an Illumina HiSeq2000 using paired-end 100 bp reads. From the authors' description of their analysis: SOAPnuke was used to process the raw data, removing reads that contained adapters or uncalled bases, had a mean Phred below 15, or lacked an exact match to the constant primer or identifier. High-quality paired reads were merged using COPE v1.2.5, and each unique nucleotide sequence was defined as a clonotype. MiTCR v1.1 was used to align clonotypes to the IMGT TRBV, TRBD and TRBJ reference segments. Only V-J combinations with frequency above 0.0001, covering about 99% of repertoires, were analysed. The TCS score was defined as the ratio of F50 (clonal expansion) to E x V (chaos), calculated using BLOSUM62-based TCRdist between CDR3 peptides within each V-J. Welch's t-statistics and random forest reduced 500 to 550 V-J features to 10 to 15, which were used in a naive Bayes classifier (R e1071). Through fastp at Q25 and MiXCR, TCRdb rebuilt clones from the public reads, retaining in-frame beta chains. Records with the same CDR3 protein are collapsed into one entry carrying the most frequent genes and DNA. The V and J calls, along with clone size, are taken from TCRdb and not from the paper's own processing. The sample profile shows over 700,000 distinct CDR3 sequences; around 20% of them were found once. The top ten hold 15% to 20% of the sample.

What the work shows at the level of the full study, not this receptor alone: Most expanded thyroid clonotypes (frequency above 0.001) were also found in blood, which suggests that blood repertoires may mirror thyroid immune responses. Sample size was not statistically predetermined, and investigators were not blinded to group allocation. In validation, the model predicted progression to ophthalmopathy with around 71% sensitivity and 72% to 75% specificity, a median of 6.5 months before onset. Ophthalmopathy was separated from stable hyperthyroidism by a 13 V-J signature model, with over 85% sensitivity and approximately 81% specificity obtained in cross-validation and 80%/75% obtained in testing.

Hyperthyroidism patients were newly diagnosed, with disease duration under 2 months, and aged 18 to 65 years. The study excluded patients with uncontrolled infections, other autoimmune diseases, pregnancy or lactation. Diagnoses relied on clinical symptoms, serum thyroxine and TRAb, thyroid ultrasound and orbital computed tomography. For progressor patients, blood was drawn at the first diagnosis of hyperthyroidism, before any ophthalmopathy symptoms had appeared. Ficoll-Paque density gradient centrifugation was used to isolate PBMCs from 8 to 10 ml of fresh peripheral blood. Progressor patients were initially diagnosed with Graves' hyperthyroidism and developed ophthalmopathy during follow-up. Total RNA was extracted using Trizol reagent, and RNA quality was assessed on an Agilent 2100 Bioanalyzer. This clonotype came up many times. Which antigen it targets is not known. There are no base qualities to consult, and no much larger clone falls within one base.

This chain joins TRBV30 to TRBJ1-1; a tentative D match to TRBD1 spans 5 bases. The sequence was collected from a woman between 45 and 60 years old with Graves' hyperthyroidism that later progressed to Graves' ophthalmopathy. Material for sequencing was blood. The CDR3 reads CAWSWGMNTEAFF. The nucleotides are TGTGCCTGGAGTTGGGGGATGAACACTGAAGCTTTCTTT.